What follows are 3 T cell receptor beta chains derived from one specimen sequenced in a study of T cells in localized non-small cell lung cancer. Assay used: immunoSEQ multiplex PCR; TCRdb lists only in-frame clones, some missing. The data contain 8,500 to 13,000 clones, around 84% of them singletons. The sequences come from peripheral blood, collected before any cancer treatment. The receptors derive from a male donor at least 60 years old with stage III lung adenocarcinoma.

The CDR3 sequence is CASTQDRLYGYTF. CDR3 nucleotides: TGTGCCAGCACCCAGGACAGACTCTATGGCTACACCTTC. The chain combines TRBV28 with TRBJ1-2, with D possibly TRBD1 on 6 matching bases. Germline CDR1 reads MDHEN; CDR2 reads SYDVKM. Trimming stripped 7 bases from V and 4 bases from J, with 13 bases between. This CDR3 region has 13 residues.

This clone occurred once. V usage is TRBV28 and J usage is TRBJ1-1; maybe TRBD1 (6 bases). In germline, CDR1 is MDHEN, CDR2 SYDVKM. CDR3 size: 13 residues. Between the trimmed V and J ends, which lost 6 bases and 1 base, there was a span of 9 bases. The CDR3: CASSPRGNTEAFF. The CDR3 DNA follows: TGTGCCAGCAGCCCCAGGGGGAACACTGAAGCTTTCTTT.

This clone was picked up a small number of times. The J gene is TRBJ2-2, the V gene TRBV29-1; unclear D gene. V gave up 4 bases and J gave up 5 bases, with 14 bases separating them. Germline V gene data show CDR1 as SQVTM and CDR2 as ANQGSEA. The CDR3 extends over 14 amino acids. CDR3 sequence (DNA): TGCAGCGTTGGAGAGACAACCCAAACCGGGGAGCTGTTTTTT. Amino acid sequence: CSVGETTQTGELFF.